A single TCR beta chain is shown here with its context. TCR beta CDR3 regions were amplified from RNA transcripts. Carried out on the TCR CDR3, a first-round RT-PCR used the HTBI primer set. Each CDR3 protein gets one entry after TCRdb re-called the multiplex PCR reads with MiXCR. In the table there are 650,000 to 700,000 distinct CDR3 sequences, roughly 17% of which are singletons. This sample stems from a study of T cells in Graves' hyperthyroidism and ophthalmopathy. Trimming pared 4 bases from V and 7 bases from J, leaving 17 bases between. From germline, CDR1 is MGHDK and CDR2 SYGVNS. There are 15 residues in the CDR3.

The clonotype originates from a man aged 50 or older with Graves' hyperthyroidism. Sequenced input: blood. The chain couples TRBV25-1 to TRBJ2-4, with D perhaps matching TRBD1 (6 bases). The chain's CDR3 is CASSAFPQGSNIQYF. CDR3 sequence (DNA): TGTGCCAGCAGTGCTTTCCCACAGGGTAGTAACATTCAGTACTTC.